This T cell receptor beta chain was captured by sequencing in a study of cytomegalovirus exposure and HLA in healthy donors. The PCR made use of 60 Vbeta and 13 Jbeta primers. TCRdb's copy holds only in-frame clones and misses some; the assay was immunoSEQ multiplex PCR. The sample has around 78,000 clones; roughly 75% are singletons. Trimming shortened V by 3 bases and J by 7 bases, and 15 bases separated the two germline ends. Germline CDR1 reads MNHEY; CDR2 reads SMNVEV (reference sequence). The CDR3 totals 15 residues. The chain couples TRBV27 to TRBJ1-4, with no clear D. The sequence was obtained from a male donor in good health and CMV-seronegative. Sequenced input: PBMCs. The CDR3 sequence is CASSFSNSGGEKLFF. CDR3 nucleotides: TGTGCCAGCAGTTTTTCTAACTCCGGAGGTGAAAAACTGTTTTTT.